This TCR beta chain was sequenced during a study of T cells in Graves' hyperthyroidism and ophthalmopathy. Study-wide results and caveats: Separation of ophthalmopathy from stable hyperthyroidism was achieved by a 13 V-J model. Prediction of ophthalmopathy progression came a median around 6.1 months pre-onset.

RNA transcripts gave rise to amplified TCR beta CDR3 regions. Researchers ran a first-round RT-PCR on the TCR CDR3 using the HTBI primer set. Each CDR3 protein gets one entry after TCRdb re-called the multiplex PCR reads with MiXCR. In the table there are 480,000 or so distinct CDR3 sequences, about 46% of which are singletons. Uncontrolled infection, other autoimmune disease, pregnancy or lactation led to exclusion. About this clonotype: As yet, its antigen is unknown. Germline and junction disagree at one end, which may indicate a read error.

CDR1 is ENHRY and CDR2 is SYGVKD in the germline V gene. The CDR3 has 14 amino acids. Sequencing input: peripheral blood or thyroid tissue (not recorded which). This TCR came from an adult woman with Graves' disease, either hyperthyroidism or ophthalmopathy (not recorded which). The chain couples TRBV10-3 to TRBJ1-1; maybe TRBD1 (5 bases). CDR3 nucleotides: TGTGCCAGCAGTTTAGGTCTCAGGGACACTGAAGCTTTCTTT. It encodes CASSLGLRDTEAFF.